The entry below gives a single T cell receptor (beta chain) sequence along with its context. CDR3 length: 14 residues. CDR1 KGHSH and CDR2 LQKENI come from the germline V gene. J lost 6 bases, V lost 3 bases, and 6 bases had no gene match. These data belong to a study of T cells after yellow fever vaccination. TCRdb recomputed calls from the 5' RACE reads with MiXCR, one row per CDR3 protein. The sample carries 300,000 or so distinct CDR3 sequences, 3% to 4.5% recorded once. The sequences come from PBMCs, collected 5 days after the yellow fever booster vaccination. V gene TRBV18 combines with J gene TRBJ1-1, with 8 positions matching TRBD1. The receptor comes from a man between 18 and 35 years old who received the YFV17D yellow fever vaccine. The CDR3 region has the DNA TGTGCCAGCTCACCGACAGGGGAATCCTCTGAAGCTTTCTTT. This translates into CASSPTGESSEAFF.